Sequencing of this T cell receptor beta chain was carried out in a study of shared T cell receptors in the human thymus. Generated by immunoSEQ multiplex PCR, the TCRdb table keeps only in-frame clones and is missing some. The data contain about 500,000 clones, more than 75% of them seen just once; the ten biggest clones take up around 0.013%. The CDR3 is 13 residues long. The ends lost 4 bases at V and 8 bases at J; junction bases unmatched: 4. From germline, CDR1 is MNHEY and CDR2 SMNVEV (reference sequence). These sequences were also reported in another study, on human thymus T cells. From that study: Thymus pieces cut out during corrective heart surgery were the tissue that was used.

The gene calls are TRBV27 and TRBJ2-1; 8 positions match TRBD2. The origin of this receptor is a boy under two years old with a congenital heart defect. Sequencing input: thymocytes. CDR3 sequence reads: CASSSVAGYEQFF. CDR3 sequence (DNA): TGTGCCAGCAGTTCAGTAGCGGGATATGAGCAGTTCTTC.